This entry concerns a single T cell receptor (beta chain). It has no known antigen specificity. Per-base quality was not reported, and no clone a single base away is much larger than it. The entire isolated RNA was reverse transcribed using the High Capacity cDNA Reverse Transcription Kit, and thus expressed TCRB transcripts were sequenced. Deep immunoSEQ sequencing was performed on naive, central memory and regulatory T cell samples, with an average of roughly 4 million total reads per sample. Sorted cells were lysed in RLT buffer, and RNA was extracted using DNase-treated RNeasy Micro or Mini kits according to cell number. To prevent cross-contamination, each cell subset was processed individually, whereas patient and healthy donor samples were processed jointly. TCRB sequences were amplified from cDNA with the immunoSEQ multiplex PCR, producing 87-bp fragments spanning the CDR3 region. Sequencing of the amplicons was performed on the Illumina HiSeq platform. As for how the authors treated the data: PCR bias was corrected computationally using synthetic template baselines, and reads within Hamming distance 2 were collapsed, with unmergeable singletons discarded. Reads were aligned to IMGT to assign V, D and J genes, CDR3 length, and insertions or deletions at six rearrangement sites. Within each subset, clonotype counts were normalized to the number of sorted cells before true diversity and Gini coefficients were calculated with the tcR R package. The overlap coefficient, calculated on TCRB nucleotide sequences, was used to quantify repertoire sharing. In its TCRdb copy, this immuneACCESS table keeps in-frame sequences only and misses some clones. Where compared with another copy, unresolved V genes explain less than half of these, and the others have no known cause. The V and J calls and clone size come from that table; D and trimming were worked out from the DNA. The sample profile shows over 150,000 clones; about 7.3% of them were found once. 0.65% of the sample is held by the ten biggest clonotypes.

Each donor gave one peripheral blood draw, averaging approximately 120 mL, which was collected into heparinised tubes. Using a panel that included CD45RO, CCR7, CD25, CD127, CD95 and CD27, naive, central memory, regulatory and stem cell-like memory CD4+ T cells were sorted on a BD FACSAria II. A purity above 95% was achieved for all sorted populations. Right away, PBMCs were isolated by Lymphoprep density gradient centrifugation and were stained directly, with no culture step. To minimize batch effects, samples were stained and sorted in pairs, one healthy donor with one patient per experiment. This sample is drawn from a study of beta chain features in type 1 diabetes (dated by TCRdb to the late 2010s). Turning to the overall study: Patients and healthy donors did not differ in mean age, gender distribution, total cell number or subset yield. A total of over 90,000,000 sorted cells were examined across all samples, and a strong correlation was observed between cell number per subset and RNA yield. The study compared the TCRB repertoires of sorted circulating CD4+ T cell subsets in recently diagnosed type 1 diabetes patients with those in matched healthy donors. Naive and central memory subsets were obtained from all 30 or so donors, but regulatory and stem cell-like memory subsets were isolated from only 8 patients and roughly eight healthy donors.

The CDR3 holds 15 amino acids from the cysteine to the phenylalanine. Only CDR3 DNA is held: 45 bases, read in frame from base 1. The germline V gene (reference sequence) yields SEHNR for CDR1 and FQNEAQ for CDR2. After removal of 5 bases from V and 3 bases from J, the junction retains 9 bases not matched to a gene. The research as a whole found: Naive, central memory and regulatory TCRB repertoires appeared to be more alike among patients than among healthy donors. Type 1 diabetes patients showed a moderate but significant shortening of TCRB CDR3 length in all four CD4+ subsets. Because the HLA sub-analyses included only small numbers of individuals, any influence of HLA type on TCRB rearrangement was left unresolved. At VDJ recombination sites, type 1 diabetes patients had fewer insertions and more deleted nucleotides, which implies abnormalities in thymic rearrangement. Because cDNA rather than genomic DNA was sequenced, highly expressing activated cells could have been over-represented, although no difference in activation and CD3 levels was found between groups. Shorter templates might have been favored by PCR, but patient and control samples were amplified and corrected together, so both groups would have been affected equally by any skew.

This clonotype originated in a man aged 18-30 years in good health. The chain couples TRBV7-9 to TRBJ1-1; 7 bases in the junction line up with TRBD1. The sample taken for sequencing was central memory CD4+ T cells from blood. The nucleotides are TGTGCCAGCAGCGAGGACAGGCTCCCGGACACTGAAGCTTTCTTT. Translated, this is CASSEDRLPDTEAFF.